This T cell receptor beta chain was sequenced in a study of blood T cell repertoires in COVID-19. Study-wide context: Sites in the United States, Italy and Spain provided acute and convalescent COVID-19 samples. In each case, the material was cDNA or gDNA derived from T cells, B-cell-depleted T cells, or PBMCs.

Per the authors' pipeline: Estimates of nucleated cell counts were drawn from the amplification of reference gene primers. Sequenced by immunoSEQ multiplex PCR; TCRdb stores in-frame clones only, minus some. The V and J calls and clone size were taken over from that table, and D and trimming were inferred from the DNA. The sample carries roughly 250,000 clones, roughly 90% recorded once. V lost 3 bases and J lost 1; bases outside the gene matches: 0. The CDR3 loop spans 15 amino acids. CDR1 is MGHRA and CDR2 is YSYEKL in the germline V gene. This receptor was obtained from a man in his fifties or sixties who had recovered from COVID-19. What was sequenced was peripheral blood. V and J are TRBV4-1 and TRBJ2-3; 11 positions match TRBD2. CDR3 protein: CASSQGLAGTDTQYF. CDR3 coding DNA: TGCGCCAGCAGCCAGGGACTAGCGGGCACAGATACGCAGTATTTT.